These T cell receptor beta chains were read from a single sample in a study of blood T cell repertoires in COVID-19. The method was immunoSEQ multiplex PCR; TCRdb's version includes in-frame clones alone and lacks a portion of them. The sample shows some 45,000 clones, roughly 76% of them seen only once. The sequencing input was peripheral blood. The receptors were sampled from a man in his 70s with active or convalescent COVID-19. Each CDR3 is given with its conserved first and last residue. The D gene is left open where the match is weak. Where a row states a size, it is once, few, many or the class of an expanded clone; other rows omit it.

TRBV2	TRBJ1-5	-	-	TGTGCCAGCAGAGAACAGGTTAGCAATCAGCCCCAGCATTTT	CASREQVSNQPQHF
TRBV4-1	TRBJ2-5	TRBD2	-	TGCGCCAGCAGCCCCGGGGGACTAGCGGGGGACCAAGAGACCCAGTACTTC	CASSPGGLAGDQETQYF
TRBV7-9	TRBJ2-7	-	-	TGTGCCAGCAGGCGAACAGGGAAGGACGAGCAGTACTTC	CASRRTGKDEQYF
TRBV2	TRBJ1-6	TRBD1	few	TGTGCCAGCAGTGGGGGACAGCCTTTTAATTCACCCCTCCACTTT	CASSGGQPFNSPLHF
TRBV25-1	TRBJ2-1	-	-	TGTGCCAGCAGTGAATATGAGGACTACCAGTTCTTC	CASSEYEDYQFF
TRBV5-1	TRBJ2-1	-	-	TGCGCCAGCAGCGTTCAGACAAATGAGCAGTTCTTC	CASSVQTNEQFF
TRBV18	TRBJ2-7	TRBD1	-	TGTGCCAGCTCACATCCGGGACAGGGGGCTTACGAGCAGTACTTC	CASSHPGQGAYEQYF
TRBV9	TRBJ2-7	TRBD1	-	TGTGCCAGCAGCGTTTTTGGGACAGGGGGCCACGAGCAGTACTTC	CASSVFGTGGHEQYF
TRBV6-5	TRBJ2-1	-	-	TGTGCCAGCAGTTACTCGAGGCCGTCCTTTAATGAGCAGTTCTTC	CASSYSRPSFNEQFF
TRBV30	TRBJ1-6	-	few	TGTGCCTGGAGTGTACATATGGGCAGCACTAATTCACCCCTCCACTTT	CAWSVHMGSTNSPLHF
TRBV4-2	TRBJ2-1	TRBD2	-	TGTGCCAGCAGCTTCCAAGCGGGGGGGCAGGTCGAATGGGTTGAGCAGTTCTTC	CASSFQAGGQVEWVEQFF
TRBV19	TRBJ1-5	-	-	TGTGCCAGTATAGGACTCGATTCGCGCGGCCTCAATCAGCCCCAGCATTTT	CASIGLDSRGLNQPQHF
TRBV29-1	TRBJ2-2	-	few	TGCAGCGTTGATGTCAGGGTAACCGGGGAGCTGTTTTTT	CSVDVRVTGELFF
TRBV28	TRBJ2-7	-	few	TGTGCCAGCAGTAAACCAGGATCTAAGGTCCACGAGCAGTACTTC	CASSKPGSKVHEQYF
TRBV7-9	TRBJ1-2	-	-	TGTGCCAGCAGCTTAGCCCTGGCAGGCGGCTACACCTTC	CASSLALAGGYTF
TRBV7-9	TRBJ1-1	-	-	TGTGCCAGCAGCTTAGCAGGGGCCAACACTGAAGCTTTCTTT	CASSLAGANTEAFF
TRBV5-4	TRBJ1-4	-	few	TGTGCCAGCAGCGCCCGGGGGGGGCAGGCTAATGAAAAACTGTTTTTT	CASSARGGQANEKLFF
TRBV6-1	TRBJ1-6	-	-	TGTGCCAGCAGTGAATTCGGGGGGGCCGGGACTAATTCACCCCTCCACTTT	CASSEFGGAGTNSPLHF
TRBV5-1	TRBJ1-5	TRBD1	-	TGCGCCAGCAGCCCGGACAGGGGGGACAATCAGCCCCAGCATTTT	CASSPDRGDNQPQHF
TRBV7-8	TRBJ1-4	-	medium-sized	TGTGCCAGCAGCTTCCGCCCGCGAAGTCTTTTT	CASSFRPRSLF
TRBV7-9	TRBJ1-2	TRBD1	-	TGTGCCAGCAGCTCCACCTGGACAGGGCACTATGGCTACACCTTC	CASSSTWTGHYGYTF
TRBV5-4	TRBJ2-5	TRBD2	few	TGTGCCAGCAGCTTGGCCGGGCGAAGCGGGGCTCAAGAGACCCAGTACTTC	CASSLAGRSGAQETQYF
TRBV6-4	TRBJ1-5	TRBD1	few	TGTGCCAGCTGCTTTGGCAGGGGGAAAAGGGGCAATCAGCCCCAGCATTTT	CASCFGRGKRGNQPQHF
TRBV15	TRBJ1-5	-	-	TGTGCCACCAGCAGCGGGGAGGGGCATCAGCCCCAGCATTTT	CATSSGEGHQPQHF
TRBV29-1	TRBJ2-3	TRBD2	-	TGCAGCGTCCCCTTAGGGGCGCGGGGGGCCGTTGATACGCAGTATTTT	CSVPLGARGAVDTQYF
TRBV7-9	TRBJ2-3	-	-	TGTGCCAGCAGCTTAGCAGGGGGCACAGATACGCAGTATTTT	CASSLAGGTDTQYF
TRBV28	TRBJ1-2	TRBD1	-	TGTGCCAGCAGCACCGGGACAGGGCTCGGCTACACCTTC	CASSTGTGLGYTF
TRBV2	TRBJ2-2	TRBD2	-	TGTGCCAGCAGTGACCTAGCGGCGAACACCGGGGAGCTGTTTTTT	CASSDLAANTGELFF
TRBV19	TRBJ1-5	TRBD1	-	TGTGCCAGTAGTACCACAGGGGGCAGCAATCAGCCCCAGCATTTT	CASSTTGGSNQPQHF
TRBV10-3	TRBJ1-2	-	-	TGTGCCATCAGTGAGTCGAACAGGCCGGAGGGCTACACCTTC	CAISESNRPEGYTF
TRBV6-5	TRBJ1-2	-	-	TGTGCCAGCAGTTACTCGGCAGGGGACTATGGCTACACCTTC	CASSYSAGDYGYTF
TRBV6-2/TRBV6-3	TRBJ2-7	TRBD1	-	TGTGCCAGCAGTTACCCAGGGGGACGGAGCTACGAGCAGTACTTC	CASSYPGGRSYEQYF
TRBV12-5	TRBJ2-7	TRBD1	-	TGTGCTAGTGGTCAGCCGGGACAGTCGTTCCTCGAGCAGTACTTC	CASGQPGQSFLEQYF
TRBV5-1	TRBJ1-1	-	-	TGCGCCAGCAGCTTGGAACGGGGGAACACTGAAGCTTTCTTT	CASSLERGNTEAFF
TRBV4-1	TRBJ2-3	TRBD2	-	TGCGCCAGCAGCCCGGGTGCGCTAGCGGGGGTAGATACGCAGTATTTT	CASSPGALAGVDTQYF
TRBV7-2	TRBJ1-2	-	-	TGTGCCAGCAGCTTAGCTCTGTCACAGGCGTATGGCTACACCTTC	CASSLALSQAYGYTF
TRBV7-7	TRBJ1-2	TRBD1	-	TGTGCTAGCAGACTCGGACAGGGCGGTTCGTATGGCTACACCTTC	CASRLGQGGSYGYTF
TRBV19	TRBJ2-7	-	-	TGTGCCAGTAGCCTCCGGGTCTTCTACGAGCAGTACTTC	CASSLRVFYEQYF
TRBV2	TRBJ1-2	-	-	TGTGCCAGCAGGGACAAGTCCTTATATGGCTACACCTTC	CASRDKSLYGYTF
TRBV6-6	TRBJ1-5	TRBD1	-	TGTGCCAGCACCCAAAGACAGGGGGAGGAACAGCCCCAGCATTTT	CASTQRQGEEQPQHF
TRBV5-1	TRBJ1-4	-	-	TGCGCCAGCAGCGCAGACAGTCAGGGAAAACTGTTTTTT	CASSADSQGKLFF
TRBV7-6	TRBJ2-2	TRBD1	-	TGTGCCAGCACAGACAGGGGGCTCACCGGGGAGCTGTTTTTT	CASTDRGLTGELFF
TRBV5-5	TRBJ1-1	TRBD1	-	TGTGCCAGCAGCTTGACCGGGGAATTCGGGACAGGGCTAACTGAAGCTTTCTTT	CASSLTGEFGTGLTEAFF
TRBV11-1	TRBJ2-1	-	-	TGTGCCAGCAGCTTAAGGCAGGGCTATGAGCAGTTCTTC	CASSLRQGYEQFF
TRBV5-5	TRBJ1-2	-	-	TGTGCCAGCAGCTTCGGGTTAGTTGAGGGCTACACCTTC	CASSFGLVEGYTF
TRBV7-6	TRBJ1-2	-	-	TGTGCCAGCAGCCCCCAGGGAGGGGGTTTTCAGAGCTATGGCTACACCTTC	CASSPQGGGFQSYGYTF
TRBV15	TRBJ2-1	-	-	TGTGCCACCAGCAGAGATTTGCACAGGCATTACAATGAGCAGTTCTTC	CATSRDLHRHYNEQFF
TRBV18	TRBJ1-5	-	few	TGTGCCAGCTCACCACAACAGGCGGATCAGCCCCAGCATTTT	CASSPQQADQPQHF
TRBV5-1	TRBJ1-1	-	-	TGCGCCAGCAGCGTGCAGGACATGAACACTGAAGCTTTCTTT	CASSVQDMNTEAFF
TRBV15	TRBJ2-7	TRBD2	-	TGTGCCACCAGCAGAGATAGGCTAGTAGCGGGGGGATCCTACGAGCAGTACTTC	CATSRDRLVAGGSYEQYF
TRBV6-5	TRBJ1-2	-	-	TGTGCCAGCAGACGGACATATGGGAACTATGGCTACACCTTC	CASRRTYGNYGYTF
TRBV5-1	TRBJ1-3	-	-	TGCGCCAGCAGCTTGGGTTCTAACTCTGGAAACACCATATATTTT	CASSLGSNSGNTIYF
TRBV29-1	TRBJ1-2	TRBD1	-	TGCAGCGTTGAATCCTTCTCCGGGACAGGGGGTTGGGGCTACACCTTC	CSVESFSGTGGWGYTF